Listed here are 28 T cell receptor beta chains from one sample, sequenced in a study of blood T cell repertoires in COVID-19. Only in-frame clones appear in the TCRdb table, and some are missing; sequencing was by immunoSEQ multiplex PCR. The data show a few hundred thousand clones, about 87% seen once. The sample taken for sequencing was PBMCs or T cells enriched from blood (not recorded which). The receptor set was obtained from a woman between 18 and 30 years old who had recovered from COVID-19.

CDR3 coding DNA: TGTGCCAGCAGCTTAGGGACAGGACTAAACTATGGCTACACCTTC. The encoded protein is CASSLGTGLNYGYTF. This chain links TRBV11-1 with TRBJ1-2, with TRBD1 identical over 7 bases. V shed 1 base, J shed 2 bases, and the junction held 4 bases outside the gene matches. The CDR3 runs 15 residues. CDR1 SGHAT and CDR2 FQDESV come from the germline V gene (reference sequence).

Comments on this clone: Other DNA sequences of this sample code for an identical CDR3. The chain uses TRBV7-9 and TRBJ1-3, with 7 bases identical to TRBD1. Germline CDR1 SEHNR, CDR2 FQNEAQ (reference sequence). This CDR3 is built from 15 residues. The J segment lost 0 bases and the V segment lost 3 bases, leaving 2 bases of the junction unmatched. The CDR3 loop reads CASSLAGGSGNTIYF. CDR3 bases: TGTGCCAGCAGCTTGGCAGGGGGCTCTGGAAACACCATATATTTT.

The J gene is TRBJ1-5, the V gene TRBV12-5, with D maybe TRBD1 (6 bases). This CDR3 has 14 amino acids. CDR1 is LGHNT and CDR2 is FRNRAP in the germline V gene. Trimming shortened V by 3 bases and J by 4 bases, and 10 bases separated the two germline ends. The DNA for the CDR3 is TGTGCTAGTGGTTTAAGGGACACTAATCAGCCCCAGCATTTT. Amino acid sequence: CASGLRDTNQPQHF.

V usage is TRBV12-3 or TRBV12-4 and J usage is TRBJ1-1; D gene ambiguous. This CDR3 comprises 13 residues. V was cut by 6 bases and J by 4 bases, with 12 bases left in between. The CDR3 reads CASSTTGGTEAFF. The CDR3 DNA reads as TGTGCCAGCAGCACCACGGGAGGCACTGAAGCTTTCTTT.

This chain connects TRBV4-2 to TRBJ2-7, with TRBD2 identical over 11 bases. The V gene's germline CDR1 is LGHNA and CDR2 YNFKEQ. V lost 0 bases and J lost 2; bases outside the gene matches: 6. The CDR3 contains 17 residues. The CDR3 nucleotides are TGTGCCAGCAGCCAAGATCCTCTAGCGGGGGGCACCTACGAGCAGTACTTC. As protein: CASSQDPLAGGTYEQYF.

This clone was seen a single time. The chain combines TRBV10-3 with TRBJ2-3; D is possibly TRBD1 (5 bases). Germline V gene lookup returns CDR1 ENHRY and CDR2 SYGVKD. This CDR3 is 17 amino acids long. Trimming removed 4 bases from V and 0 bases from J, with 17 bases in between. The chain's CDR3 is CAISGPDRGESTDTQYF. CDR3 bases: TGTGCCATCAGTGGCCCCGACAGAGGCGAGAGCACAGATACGCAGTATTTT.

The chain has TRBV28 and TRBJ2-1; D call uncertain. Looked up from germline, CDR1 is MDHEN and CDR2 is SYDVKM. The germline V and J ends were trimmed by 8 bases and 3 bases, with 8 bases remaining between them. CDR3 length: 12 amino acids. The CDR3 is CASSQIYNEQFF. CDR3 DNA sequence: TGTGCCAGCTCTCAGATCTACAATGAGCAGTTCTTC.

The chain uses TRBV7-9 and TRBJ1-6; 8 positions agree with TRBD1. The CDR3 has 17 amino acids. Germline CDR1 and CDR2: SEHNR and FQNEAQ (reference sequence). The V segment lost 4 bases and the J segment 0 bases; nucleotides outside the gene matches: 5. The chain's CDR3 is CASSSGGSSSYNSPLHF. CDR3 nucleotide sequence: TGTGCCAGCAGCTCAGGGGGCTCCAGCTCCTATAATTCACCCCTCCACTTT.

The chain combines TRBV5-1 with TRBJ1-5; no firm D call. CDR1 is SGHRS and CDR2 is YFSETQ in the germline V gene. This CDR3 contains 15 residues. Trimming removed 0 bases from V and 0 bases from J, with 7 bases in between. CDR3 amino acids: CASSLGDYSNQPQHF. The CDR3 nucleotides are TGCGCCAGCAGCTTGGGAGATTATAGCAATCAGCCCCAGCATTTT.

The V and J genes are TRBV6-2 or TRBV6-3 and TRBJ1-6; possibly TRBD1 for D (5 bases). Germline CDR1 and CDR2: MNHEY and SVGEGT. The CDR3 has 13 amino acids. Trimming pared 4 bases from V and 10 bases from J, leaving 11 bases between. The CDR3 region has the DNA TGTGCCAGCAGTTTAGACAGAGGATCACCCCTCCACTTT. This encodes CASSLDRGSPLHF.

The chain carries TRBV5-1 and TRBJ2-5; 8 bases agree with TRBD1. Germline assignment: CDR1 SGHRS and CDR2 YFSETQ. V shed 1 base, J shed 5 bases, and the junction held 10 bases outside the gene matches. CDR3 length: 16 amino acids. In DNA form, the CDR3 reads TGCGCCAGCAGCTTGCGGCAACAGGGGGGTCGGGAGACCCAGTACTTC. This codes for CASSLRQQGGRETQYF.

This rearrangement joins TRBV2 to TRBJ2-2; 10 bases align to TRBD1. The V gene end was trimmed by 5 bases and the J gene end by 6 bases; junction bases not matched to a gene: 9. CDR1 and CDR2 (germline): SNHLY, FYNNEI. The CDR3 sequence is 16 residues long. CDR3 loop: CASSFPGTGVSGELFF. The CDR3 nucleotides are TGTGCCAGCAGTTTTCCCGGGACAGGGGTGTCCGGGGAGCTGTTTTTT.

The chain joins TRBV6-5 to TRBJ2-7; tentatively, D is TRBD1 (5 bases). The V and J ends lost 8 bases and 6 bases respectively, with 20 bases between them. The CDR3 is 14 amino acids. The germline gives CDR1 MNHEY, CDR2 SVGAGI. Here the CDR3 reads CASAASPRAGEQYF. The CDR3 nucleotides read TGTGCCAGCGCGGCGTCACCCAGGGCTGGCGAGCAGTACTTC.

As regards this clone: One junction end disagrees with the germline gene, perhaps due to a read error. The rearrangement links TRBV7-9 to TRBJ1-2; 9 bases agree with TRBD1. This CDR3 contains 17 residues. Germline CDR1 is SEHNR and CDR2 is FQNEAQ (reference sequence). The CDR3 spells CASSLTVLGLRQGGEDF. The CDR3 DNA reads TGTGCCAGCAGCTTAACCGTTCTGGGCCTTCGACAGGGGGGAGAAGACTTC.

This rearrangement joins TRBV19 to TRBJ1-1, with a possible D match to TRBD1 (6 bases). CDR1 is LNHDA and CDR2 is SQIVND in the germline V gene (reference sequence). The V gene lost 7 bases and the J gene lost 1 base, with 16 bases spanning the gap. The CDR3 spans 15 residues. In DNA, the CDR3 is TGTGCCAGTACCAAATGGTACAGGGAGAACACTGAAGCTTTCTTT. Encoded protein: CASTKWYRENTEAFF.

V and J are TRBV6-6 and TRBJ1-3, with no clear D. Germline-derived CDR1 and CDR2 are MNHNY and SVGAGI (reference sequence). The CDR3 has 14 amino acids. V lost 0 bases, J lost 4 bases, and 7 bases lay in between. The CDR3 DNA reads TGTGCCAGCAGTTACTCATTACAGGGAAACACCATATATTTT. Its translation is CASSYSLQGNTIYF.

The chain has TRBV5-1 and TRBJ2-7, with TRBD2 matching over 8 bases. The V gene's germline CDR1 is SGHRS and CDR2 YFSETQ. The CDR3 is made up of 15 amino acids. V shed 0 bases, J shed 2 bases, and the junction held 4 bases outside the gene matches. CDR3 coding DNA: TGCGCCAGCAGCTTGGGGACTAGCTATACCTACGAGCAGTACTTC. Translation gives CASSLGTSYTYEQYF.

The chain combines TRBV2 with TRBJ2-5; a weak D match, TRBD1 (6 bases). Germline V gene data show CDR1 as SNHLY and CDR2 as FYNNEI. The CDR3 runs 14 residues. Between the trimmed V and J ends, which lost 6 bases and 5 bases, there was a span of 16 bases. The CDR3 nucleotides are TGTGCCAGCAGCGAAACAGGGTCTGGTGAGACCCAGTACTTC. Translated: CASSETGSGETQYF.

The rearrangement uses TRBV25-1 and TRBJ1-2; D is ambiguous. Germline lookup yields CDR1 MGHDK and CDR2 SYGVNS. The CDR3 has 14 residues. Trimming took off 3 bases at V and 4 bases at J, with 12 bases between the two ends. Written as DNA, the CDR3 is TGTGCCAGCAGTGAGTCCGGACGGGGCTATGGCTACACCTTC. This sequence encodes CASSESGRGYGYTF.

The chain carries TRBV4-3 and TRBJ1-6; unclear D gene. This CDR3 is built from 15 residues. With 0 bases removed from V and 10 bases from J, the gap between germline ends came to 13 bases. Per germline, CDR1 LGHNA and CDR2 YSLEER. In DNA, the CDR3 is TGCGCCAGCAGCCAAGATGTGACTGGAGCCTCACCCCTCCACTTT. Its protein is CASSQDVTGASPLHF.

This clone was counted a single time. This sequence joins TRBV28 and TRBJ1-1; D ambiguous. CDR3 length: 15 residues. Germline V gene data show CDR1 as MDHEN and CDR2 as SYDVKM. The V and J ends lost 3 bases and 4 bases respectively, with 15 bases between them. CDR3 loop: CASSLLQAPTTEAFF. The CDR3 coding sequence is TGTGCCAGCAGTTTGCTCCAGGCCCCGACCACTGAAGCTTTCTTT.

The chain uses TRBV7-9 and TRBJ2-3; 11 bases align to TRBD2. Looked up from germline, CDR1 is SEHNR and CDR2 is FQNEAQ (reference sequence). V dropped 0 bases and J dropped 6; count of bases not matched to a gene: 2. The CDR3 spans 15 residues. CDR3 region: CASSLAIAGGDTQYF. As DNA, the CDR3 is TGTGCCAGCAGCTTAGCCATAGCGGGAGGGGATACGCAGTATTTT.

V and J are TRBV5-6 and TRBJ1-5; 8 bases match TRBD1. Germline CDR1 is SGHDT and CDR2 is YYEEEE. Trimming cost V 4 bases and J 3 bases; bases outside gene matches: 6. The CDR3 has 15 amino acids. The CDR3 DNA is TGTGCCAGCAGCCGAGGACAGGGCATCAATCAGCCCCAGCATTTT. Protein sequence: CASSRGQGINQPQHF.

This clone was seen many times. The rearrangement links TRBV28 to TRBJ1-5; maybe TRBD1 (5 bases). Trimming removed 6 bases at V and 3 bases at J, with 9 bases between. Germline V gives CDR1 MDHEN, CDR2 SYDVKM. This CDR3 is 13 amino acids long. CDR3 amino acids: CASRRQHNQPQHF. The DNA for the CDR3 is TGTGCCAGCAGACGACAGCACAATCAGCCCCAGCATTTT.

The chain is built from TRBV15 and TRBJ2-1; 14 bases fit TRBD2. The germline gives CDR1 LNHNV, CDR2 YYDKDF (reference sequence). V trimming: 1 base; J trimming: 8 bases; junction bases outside the gene matches: 4. This CDR3 spans 16 amino acids. CDR3 nucleotides: TGTGCCACCAGCAGAGGGCGACTAGCGGGGGGGGATGAGCAGTTCTTC. Its translation is CATSRGRLAGGDEQFF.

The chain carries TRBV5-1 and TRBJ2-5; 7 bases line up with TRBD2. Germline assignment: CDR1 SGHRS and CDR2 YFSETQ. Germline trimming cut 4 bases from V and 2 bases from J; bases unmatched to any gene: 5. This CDR3 contains 14 residues. The CDR3 DNA reads TGCGCCAGCAGCCCGGGACTATATCAAGAGACCCAGTACTTC. This gives the protein CASSPGLYQETQYF.

This chain links TRBV6-2 or TRBV6-3 with TRBJ1-5, with 8 positions matching TRBD1. The V gene end was trimmed by 5 bases and the J gene end by 1 base; junction bases not matched to a gene: 7. CDR3 length: 16 residues. Germline lookup yields CDR1 MNHEY and CDR2 SVGEGT. CDR3 sequence reads: CASSGFDRGSNQPQHF. CDR3 nucleotides: TGTGCCAGCAGTGGGTTTGACAGGGGCAGCAATCAGCCCCAGCATTTT.

The CDR3 loop is CASSLVADLDGYTF. CDR3 sequence (DNA): TGCGCCAGCAGCTTGGTGGCGGACTTGGATGGCTACACCTTC. The chain joins TRBV5-1 to TRBJ1-2; D unclear. Per germline, CDR1 SGHRS and CDR2 YFSETQ. V was clipped by 0 bases and J by 6 bases, with 12 bases between them. This CDR3 region has 14 residues. The whole variable domain, filled in from reference TRBV5-1 and TRBJ1-2, reads KAGVTQTPRYLIKTRGQQVTLSCSPISGHRSVSWYQQTPGQGLQFLFEYFSETQRNKGNFPGRFSGRQFSNSRSEMNVSTLELGDSALYLCASSLVADLDGYTFGSGTRLTVV.